This TCR beta chain was recovered during a study of OX40 agonist ivuxolimab in advanced cancers. The overall study: People in dose escalation had one of these cancers: hepatocellular carcinoma, melanoma, renal cell or head and neck cancer. In three patients, partial responses were observed, one with hepatocellular carcinoma and two with cutaneous melanoma. Of mixed ages from 23 to 79 and averaging approximately 60 years, the group was approximately 84% male. Study observations and caveats: At doses 0.1 to 3.0 mg/kg, CD4+ and CD8+ clones expanded.

As for this clone: Its antigen is not known. The junction shows a germline mismatch at one end, possibly a read error.

Profiling relied on immunoSEQ multiplex PCR, and the TCRdb table lists in-frame clones only, not all of them. The sample has some 59,000 clones; 85% to 95% are singletons. In germline, CDR1 is SEHNR, CDR2 FQNEAQ (reference sequence). This CDR3 has 13 amino acids. The sample in question was CD4+ or CD8+ T cells sorted from blood, obtained in a trial of the OX40 agonist ivuxolimab. The J gene is TRBJ2-7, the V gene TRBV7-9; D is possibly TRBD2 (5 bases). This clonotype was sampled from an adult with an advanced solid tumor such as melanoma, head and neck, liver or kidney cancer. The CDR3 DNA is TGTGCCAGCAGCCGCGCGGACTCCTGCGAGCAGTACTTC. It yields the protein CASSRADSCEQYF.